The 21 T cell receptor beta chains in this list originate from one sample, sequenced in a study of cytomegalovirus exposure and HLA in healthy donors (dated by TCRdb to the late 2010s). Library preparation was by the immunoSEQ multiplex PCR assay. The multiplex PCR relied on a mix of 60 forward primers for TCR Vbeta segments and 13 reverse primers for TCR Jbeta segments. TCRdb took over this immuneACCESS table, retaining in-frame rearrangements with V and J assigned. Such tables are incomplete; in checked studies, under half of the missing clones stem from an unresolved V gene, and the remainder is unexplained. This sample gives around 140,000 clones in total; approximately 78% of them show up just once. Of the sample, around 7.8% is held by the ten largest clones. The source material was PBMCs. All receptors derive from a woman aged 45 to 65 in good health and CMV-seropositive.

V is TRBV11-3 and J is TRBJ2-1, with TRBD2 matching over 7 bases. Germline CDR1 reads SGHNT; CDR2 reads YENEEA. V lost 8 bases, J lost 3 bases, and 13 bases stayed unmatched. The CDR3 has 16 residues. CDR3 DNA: TGTGCCAGCCTACCGGCGGGCGGGAGCGTCTACAATGAGCAGTTCTTC. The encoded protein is CASLPAGGSVYNEQFF.

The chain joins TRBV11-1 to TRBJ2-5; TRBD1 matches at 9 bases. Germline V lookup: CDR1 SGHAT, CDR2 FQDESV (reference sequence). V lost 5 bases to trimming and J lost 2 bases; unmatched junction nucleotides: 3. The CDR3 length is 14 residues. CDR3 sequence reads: CASSPDRGQETQYF. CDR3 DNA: TGTGCCAGCAGCCCTGACAGGGGGCAAGAGACCCAGTACTTC.

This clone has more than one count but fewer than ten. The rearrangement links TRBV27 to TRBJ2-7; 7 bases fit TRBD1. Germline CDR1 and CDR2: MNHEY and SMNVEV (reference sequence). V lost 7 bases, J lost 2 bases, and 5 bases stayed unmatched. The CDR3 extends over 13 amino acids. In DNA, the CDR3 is TGTGCCAGCAAGACGACAGGGACCTACGAGCAGTACTTC. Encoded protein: CASKTTGTYEQYF.

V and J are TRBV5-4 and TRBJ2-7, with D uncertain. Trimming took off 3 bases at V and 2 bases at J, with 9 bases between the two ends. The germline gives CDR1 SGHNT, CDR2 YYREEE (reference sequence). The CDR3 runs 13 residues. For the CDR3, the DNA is TGTGCCAGCAGCTCTACTCGAGCCTACGAGCAGTACTTC. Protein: CASSSTRAYEQYF.

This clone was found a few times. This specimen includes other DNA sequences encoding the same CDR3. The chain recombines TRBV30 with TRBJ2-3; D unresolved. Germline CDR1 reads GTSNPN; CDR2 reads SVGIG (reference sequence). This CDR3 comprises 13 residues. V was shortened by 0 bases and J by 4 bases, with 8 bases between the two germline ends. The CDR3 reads CAWSVRRADTQYF. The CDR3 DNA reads TGTGCCTGGAGTGTACGCCGGGCAGATACGCAGTATTTT.

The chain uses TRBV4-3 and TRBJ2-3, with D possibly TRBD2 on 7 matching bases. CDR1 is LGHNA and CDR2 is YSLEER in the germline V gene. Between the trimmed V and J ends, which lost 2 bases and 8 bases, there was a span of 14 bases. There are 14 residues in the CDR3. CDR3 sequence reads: CASSQRGGAGTQYF. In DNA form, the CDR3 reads TGCGCCAGCAGCCAACGAGGGGGGGCGGGTACGCAGTATTTT.

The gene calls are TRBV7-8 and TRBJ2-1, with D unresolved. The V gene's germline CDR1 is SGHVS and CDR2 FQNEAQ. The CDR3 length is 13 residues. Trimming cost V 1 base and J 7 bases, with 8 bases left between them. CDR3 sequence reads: CASSLGPGNEQFF. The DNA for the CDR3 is TGTGCCAGCAGCTTAGGACCCGGGAATGAGCAGTTCTTC.

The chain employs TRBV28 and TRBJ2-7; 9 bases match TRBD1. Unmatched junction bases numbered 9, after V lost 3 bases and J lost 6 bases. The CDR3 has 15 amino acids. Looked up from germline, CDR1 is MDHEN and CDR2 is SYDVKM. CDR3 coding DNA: TGTGCCAGCAGTTTTCCGCCGGGACAGGGATCCGAGCAGTACTTC. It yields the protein CASSFPPGQGSEQYF.

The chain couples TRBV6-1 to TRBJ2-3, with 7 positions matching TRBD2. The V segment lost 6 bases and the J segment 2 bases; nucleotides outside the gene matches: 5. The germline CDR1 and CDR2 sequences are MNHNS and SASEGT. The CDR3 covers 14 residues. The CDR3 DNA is TGTGCCAGCAGACCCGGGACTACCACAGATACGCAGTATTTT. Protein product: CASRPGTTTDTQYF.

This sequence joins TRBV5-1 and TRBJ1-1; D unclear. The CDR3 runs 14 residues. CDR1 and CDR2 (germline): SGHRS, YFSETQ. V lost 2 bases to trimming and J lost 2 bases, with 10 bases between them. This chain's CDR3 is CASSFAGSNTEAFF. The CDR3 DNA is TGCGCCAGCAGCTTTGCGGGGTCAAACACTGAAGCTTTCTTT. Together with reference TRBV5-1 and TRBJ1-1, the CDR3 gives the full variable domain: KAGVTQTPRYLIKTRGQQVTLSCSPISGHRSVSWYQQTPGQGLQFLFEYFSETQRNKGNFPGRFSGRQFSNSRSEMNVSTLELGDSALYLCASSFAGSNTEAFFGQGTRLTVV.

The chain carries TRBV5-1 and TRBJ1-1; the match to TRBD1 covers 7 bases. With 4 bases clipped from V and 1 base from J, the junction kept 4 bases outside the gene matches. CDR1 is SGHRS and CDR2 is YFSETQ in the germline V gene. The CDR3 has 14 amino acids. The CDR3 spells CASSRRTGNTEAFF. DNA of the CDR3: TGCGCCAGCAGCCGTAGGACAGGGAACACTGAAGCTTTCTTT.

The CDR3 reads CASSIDRQGVYEQYF. CDR3 DNA: TGTGCCAGTAGTATAGACCGACAGGGGGTATACGAGCAGTACTTC. The rearrangement uses TRBV19 and TRBJ2-7, with 9 nucleotides matching TRBD1. V trimming: 0 bases; J trimming: 4 bases; junction bases outside the gene matches: 4. Germline values: CDR1 LNHDA, CDR2 SQIVND (reference sequence). The CDR3 is 15 residues long.

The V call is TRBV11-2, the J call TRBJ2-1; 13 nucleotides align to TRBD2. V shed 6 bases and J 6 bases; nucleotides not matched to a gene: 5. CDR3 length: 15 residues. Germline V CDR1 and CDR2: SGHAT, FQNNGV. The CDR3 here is CASRVGLAGLNEQFF. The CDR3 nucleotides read TGTGCCAGCAGGGTGGGACTAGCGGGGCTCAATGAGCAGTTCTTC.

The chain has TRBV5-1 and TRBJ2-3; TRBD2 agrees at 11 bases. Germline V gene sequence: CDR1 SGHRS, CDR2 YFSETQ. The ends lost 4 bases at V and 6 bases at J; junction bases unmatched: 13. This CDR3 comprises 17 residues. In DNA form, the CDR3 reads TGCGCCAGCAGCGGCGGCGTGTTAGCGGGAGGGCGGGATACGCAGTATTTT. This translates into CASSGGVLAGGRDTQYF.

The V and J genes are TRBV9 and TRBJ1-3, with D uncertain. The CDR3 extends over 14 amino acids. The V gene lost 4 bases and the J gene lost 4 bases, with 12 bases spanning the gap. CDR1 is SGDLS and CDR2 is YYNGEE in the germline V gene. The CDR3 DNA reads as TGTGCCAGCAGCACCTGGGTAGCGGGAAACACCATATATTTT. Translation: CASSTWVAGNTIYF.

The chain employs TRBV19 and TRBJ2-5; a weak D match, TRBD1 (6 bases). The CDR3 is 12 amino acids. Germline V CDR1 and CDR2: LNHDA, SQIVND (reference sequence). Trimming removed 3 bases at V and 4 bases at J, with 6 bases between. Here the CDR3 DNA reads TGTGCCAGTAGTATCAGGGGAGAGACCCAGTACTTC. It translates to CASSIRGETQYF.

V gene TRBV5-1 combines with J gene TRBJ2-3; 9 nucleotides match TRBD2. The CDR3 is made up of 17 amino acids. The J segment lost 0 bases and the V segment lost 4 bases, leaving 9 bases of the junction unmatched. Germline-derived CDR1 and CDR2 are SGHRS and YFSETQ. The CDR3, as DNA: TGCGCCAGCAGCCCGTACGGGCGGGAGGGTAGCACAGATACGCAGTATTTT. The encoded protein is CASSPYGREGSTDTQYF.

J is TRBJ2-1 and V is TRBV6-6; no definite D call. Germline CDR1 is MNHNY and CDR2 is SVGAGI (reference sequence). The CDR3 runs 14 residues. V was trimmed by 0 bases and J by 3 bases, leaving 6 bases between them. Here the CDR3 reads CASSYSNSYNEQFF. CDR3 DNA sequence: TGTGCCAGCAGTTACTCGAACAGCTACAATGAGCAGTTCTTC.

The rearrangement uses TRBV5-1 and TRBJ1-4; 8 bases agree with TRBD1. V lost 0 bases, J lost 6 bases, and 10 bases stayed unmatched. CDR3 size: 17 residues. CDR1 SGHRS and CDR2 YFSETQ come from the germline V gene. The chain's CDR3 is CASSLVSTGTGDEKLFF. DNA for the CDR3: TGCGCCAGCAGCTTGGTATCAACCGGGACAGGAGATGAAAAACTGTTTTTT.

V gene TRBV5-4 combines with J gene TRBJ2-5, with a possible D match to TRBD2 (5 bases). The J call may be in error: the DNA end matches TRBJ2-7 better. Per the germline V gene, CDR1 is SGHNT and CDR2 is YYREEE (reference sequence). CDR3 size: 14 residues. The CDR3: CASSLGQRSYEQYF. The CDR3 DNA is TGTGCCAGCAGCTTGGGGCAGCGGTCCTACGAGCAGTACTTC.

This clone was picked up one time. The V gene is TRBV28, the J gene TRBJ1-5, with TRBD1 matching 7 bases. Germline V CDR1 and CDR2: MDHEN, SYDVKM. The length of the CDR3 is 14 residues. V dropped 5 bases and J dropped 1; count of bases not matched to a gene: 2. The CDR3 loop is CASSPQGSNQPQHF. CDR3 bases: TGTGCCAGCAGTCCACAGGGGAGCAATCAGCCCCAGCATTTT.